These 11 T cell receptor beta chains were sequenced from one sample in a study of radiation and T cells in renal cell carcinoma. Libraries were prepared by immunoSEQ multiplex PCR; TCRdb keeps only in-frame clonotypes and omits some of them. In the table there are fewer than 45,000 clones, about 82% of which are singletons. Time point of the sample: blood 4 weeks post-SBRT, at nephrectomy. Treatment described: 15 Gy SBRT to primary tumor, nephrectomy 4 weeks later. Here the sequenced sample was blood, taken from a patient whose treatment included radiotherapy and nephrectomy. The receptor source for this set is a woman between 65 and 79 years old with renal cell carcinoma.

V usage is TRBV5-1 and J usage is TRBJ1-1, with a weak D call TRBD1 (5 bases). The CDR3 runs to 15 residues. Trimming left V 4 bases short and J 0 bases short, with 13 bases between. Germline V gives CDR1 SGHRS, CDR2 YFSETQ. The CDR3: CASSPQAGMNTEAFF. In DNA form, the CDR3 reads TGCGCCAGCAGCCCACAGGCAGGGATGAACACTGAAGCTTTCTTT.

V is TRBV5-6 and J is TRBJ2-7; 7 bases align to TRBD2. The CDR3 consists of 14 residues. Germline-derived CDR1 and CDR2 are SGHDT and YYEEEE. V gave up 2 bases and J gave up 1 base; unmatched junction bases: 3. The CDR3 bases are TGTGCCAGCAGCTTAGCCGGGGGGTCCTACGAGCAGTACTTC. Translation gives CASSLAGGSYEQYF.

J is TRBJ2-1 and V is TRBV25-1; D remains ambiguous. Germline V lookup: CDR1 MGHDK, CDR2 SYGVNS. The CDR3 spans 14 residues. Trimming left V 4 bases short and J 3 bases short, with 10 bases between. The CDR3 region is CASSAVYLYNEQFF. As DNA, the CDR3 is TGTGCCAGCAGTGCTGTCTACCTCTACAATGAGCAGTTCTTC.

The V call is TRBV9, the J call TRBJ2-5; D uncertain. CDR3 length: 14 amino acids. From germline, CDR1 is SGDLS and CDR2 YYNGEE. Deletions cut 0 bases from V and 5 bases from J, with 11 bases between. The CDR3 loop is CASSVGATSETQYF. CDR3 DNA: TGTGCCAGCAGCGTAGGGGCGACAAGTGAGACCCAGTACTTC.

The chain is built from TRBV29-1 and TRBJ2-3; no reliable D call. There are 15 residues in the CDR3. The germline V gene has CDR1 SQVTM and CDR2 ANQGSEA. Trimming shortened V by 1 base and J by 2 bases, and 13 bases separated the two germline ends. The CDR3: CSVEGLYDFTDTQYF. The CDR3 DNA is TGCAGCGTTGAAGGGCTGTACGACTTCACAGATACGCAGTATTTT.

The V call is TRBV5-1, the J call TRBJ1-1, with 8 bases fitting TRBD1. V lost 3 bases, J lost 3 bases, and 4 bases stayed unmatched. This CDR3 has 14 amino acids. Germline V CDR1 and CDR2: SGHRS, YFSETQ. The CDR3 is CASSSGQGHTEAFF. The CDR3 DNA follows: TGCGCCAGCAGCTCCGGACAGGGACACACTGAAGCTTTCTTT. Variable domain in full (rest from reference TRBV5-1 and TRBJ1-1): KAGVTQTPRYLIKTRGQQVTLSCSPISGHRSVSWYQQTPGQGLQFLFEYFSETQRNKGNFPGRFSGRQFSNSRSEMNVSTLELGDSALYLCASSSGQGHTEAFFGQGTRLTVV.

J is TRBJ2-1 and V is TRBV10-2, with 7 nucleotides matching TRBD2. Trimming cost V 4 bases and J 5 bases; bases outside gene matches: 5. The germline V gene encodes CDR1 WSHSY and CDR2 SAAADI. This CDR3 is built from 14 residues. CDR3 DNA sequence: TGCGCCAGCAGTGTCCTAGCGGCACACAATGAGCAGTTCTTC. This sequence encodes CASSVLAAHNEQFF.

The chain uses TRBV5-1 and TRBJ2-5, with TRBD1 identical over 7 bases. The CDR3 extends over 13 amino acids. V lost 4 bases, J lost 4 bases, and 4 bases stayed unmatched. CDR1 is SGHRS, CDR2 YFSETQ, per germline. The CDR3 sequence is CASSMTGLETQYF. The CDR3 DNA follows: TGCGCCAGCAGCATGACAGGGTTAGAGACCCAGTACTTC.

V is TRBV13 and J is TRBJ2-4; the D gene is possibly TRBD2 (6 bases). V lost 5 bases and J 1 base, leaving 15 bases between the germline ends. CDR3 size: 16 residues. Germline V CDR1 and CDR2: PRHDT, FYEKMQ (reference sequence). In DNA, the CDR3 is TGTGCCAGCAGCCCTCCGTCGGGACTTGCCAAAAACATTCAGTACTTC. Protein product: CASSPPSGLAKNIQYF.

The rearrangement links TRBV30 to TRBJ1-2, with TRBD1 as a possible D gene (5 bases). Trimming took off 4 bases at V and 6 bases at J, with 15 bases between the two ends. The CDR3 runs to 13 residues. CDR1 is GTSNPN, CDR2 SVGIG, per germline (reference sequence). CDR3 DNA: TGTGCCTGGATCCCCGGGACGGACCATGGCTACACCTTC. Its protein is CAWIPGTDHGYTF.

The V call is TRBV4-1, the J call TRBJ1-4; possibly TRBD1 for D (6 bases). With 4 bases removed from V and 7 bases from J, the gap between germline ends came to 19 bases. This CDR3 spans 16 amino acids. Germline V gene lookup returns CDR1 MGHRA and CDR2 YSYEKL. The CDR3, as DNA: TGCGCCAGCAGCCCCCGGGGTGAGGGGGTGGGTGAAAAACTGTTTTTT. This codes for CASSPRGEGVGEKLFF.